This T cell receptor beta chain was captured by sequencing in a study of blood T cells in healthy people across ages (dated by TCRdb to the mid-2010s). The study in broad terms: In model experiments, template switching captured roughly one uniquely barcoded TCR beta cDNA molecule for every two T cells. To track age-related changes in TCR beta repertoire diversity, the study relied on deep sequencing normalized with unique cDNA molecular identifiers. Donors were grouped into four age groups: young (average 16 years), middle-aged (under 40), aged (about 60) and long-lived (just over 80). To avoid experimental bias, donors of different ages were spread randomly across the sequencing lanes. The study analyzed two additional independent replicas of 1 million unique cDNA reads from the same blood draw for two donors, one aged 18 to 30 and one aged 80 or older.

On this clonotype: Its antigen is unknown. There are no base qualities to consult, and no much larger clone falls within one base.

Donors were under 40 systemically healthy Caucasian individuals from Russia aged roughly 6 to 100 years. Each donor gave around 9.5 milliliters of peripheral blood, collected into EDTA-treated Vacutainer tubes. PBMCs were isolated by Ficoll-Paque density-gradient centrifugation, with at least 7 million obtained per sample. Total RNA was extracted from PBMCs with Trizol reagent, with at least 5.5 micrograms obtained per sample. For every donor, an aliquot of PBMCs went through flow cytometry to measure the percentages of naive CD45RAhigh/CD27high T cells. What the research found in general, with its limitations: Observed TCR beta diversity per million T cells fell roughly linearly with age, and a significant reduction was already apparent by age around 44. Compared with the aged group, more naive CD4+ T cells, fewer expanded clones and increased TCR diversity were shown by the long-lived group, suggesting age selection. Observed TCR beta diversity correlated strongly with the percentage of naive T cells measured by flow cytometry. Bulk unsorted PBMC profiling prevented conclusive comparison of naive and antigen-experienced compartments. Estimates of total diversity from one million sequenced T cells were regarded as lower bounds and underestimates. Donor CMV infection status was unknown, potentially confounding age-related changes in expanded clonotypes.

The germline V gene (reference sequence) yields LGHDT for CDR1 and YNNKEL for CDR2. The CDR3, cysteine through phenylalanine, is 13 amino acids long. Just the 39-base CDR3 DNA is kept, in frame starting at base 1. To prepare the library, 5' RACE was applied. TCRdb names Illumina HiSeq 2500 as the instrument used. A second PCR of about 6 to 11 cycles was performed with a sample-barcoded 5' primer and a J-beta primer mix. A unique molecular identifier was introduced onto each TCR beta cDNA molecule by a template-switch 5' adaptor carrying 12 random nucleotides. Each sample yielded at least 3 million CDR3-containing paired-end reads. First-strand cDNA synthesis was performed from all RNA using the Mint cDNA synthesis kit, with priming by a TRBC-specific oligonucleotide. Following uracil-DNA glycosylase treatment, all cDNA underwent a first 18-cycle PCR with the universal primers M1SS and BC2_uni_R. The authors' analysis ran thus. Each sample was normalized by randomly selecting 1 million high-quality reads, each carrying a distinct molecular identifier. Reads sharing molecular identifiers were discarded rather than binned into consensus sequences. CDR3 identification, clonotype clustering and error correction used MiTCR with a Q25 quality threshold and the strictest error-elimination algorithm. Lower-bound total TCR beta diversity was estimated with a nonparametric unseen species model using Euler transformation. The public reads were reprocessed in TCRdb via fastp at Q25 and MiXCR, keeping in-frame beta chains. Rows are combined by CDR3 protein, so each entry shows the most common genes and DNA. The V and J calls come from TCRdb's annotation, not from the publication. The sample data list about 900,000 distinct CDR3 sequences, and under 80% of these were observed just once. The ten biggest clones cover roughly 26% of the sample.

The clonotype was recovered from a man younger than 45 in good health. Recombination linked TRBV3-1 to TRBJ2-4, with the D gene too uncertain to name. The DNA end lines up better with TRBJ2-7; the J call may be wrong. Material for sequencing was blood. The DNA is as follows: TGTGCCAGCAGCCCTTGGGCGGACTACGAGCAGTACTTC. Translation gives CASSPWADYEQYF.